Listed below are T cell receptor beta chains from one sample, sequenced in a study of Tregs in tolerant kidney transplant recipients. Profiling relied on immunoSEQ multiplex PCR, and the TCRdb table lists in-frame clones only, not all of them. The data contain 85,000 to 95,000 clones, roughly 92% of them singletons. Sequenced material: CD8+ T cells from blood. The receptors stem from a human donor in good health. CDR3s include the opening cysteine and the closing phenylalanine or tryptophan. A D gene is named only where the DNA matches it firmly. Not all rows give a size; the values are once, few, many and, for expanded clones, a class.

V: TRBV27
size: -
D: -
J: TRBJ1-5
DNA: TGTGCCAGCCGAACCGGGAATAGCAATCAGCCCCAGCATTTT
CDR3: CASRTGNSNQPQHF

V: TRBV7-8
size: -
D: -
J: TRBJ1-5
DNA: TGTGCCAGCAGCTCCGGGGAGCTGAAGGGTAATCAGCCCCAGCATTTT
CDR3: CASSSGELKGNQPQHF

V: TRBV7-9
size: -
D: -
J: TRBJ1-1
DNA: TGTGCCAGCAGCTCCCCGGGGCAAGCTTTCTTT
CDR3: CASSSPGQAFF

V: TRBV5-8
size: -
D: TRBD1
J: TRBJ1-2
DNA: TGTGCCAGCAGTACCGGGACAGAGAATGGCTACACCTTC
CDR3: CASSTGTENGYTF

V: TRBV27
size: -
D: -
J: TRBJ1-4
DNA: TGTGCCAGCAGTTATAACAGCTTCACTGCAACTAATGAAAAACTGTTTTTT
CDR3: CASSYNSFTATNEKLFF

V: TRBV5-4
size: -
D: -
J: TRBJ2-7
DNA: TGTGCCAGCAGCCTACAGGGAAACCCCTACGAGCAGTACTTC
CDR3: CASSLQGNPYEQYF

V: TRBV5-6
size: -
D: TRBD1
J: TRBJ2-7
DNA: TGTGCCAGCAGCTTAGGGACAGGGATGAATCGTCAGCAGTACTTC
CDR3: CASSLGTGMNRQQYF

V: TRBV27
size: -
D: -
J: TRBJ1-5
DNA: TGTGCCACCGCCCGGTATAGCAATCAGCCCCAGCATTTT
CDR3: CATARYSNQPQHF

V: TRBV9
size: -
D: TRBD2
J: TRBJ2-3
DNA: TGTGCCAGTAGTAGCGGGGATTGGGATACGCAGTATTTT
CDR3: CASSSGDWDTQYF

V: TRBV25-1
size: -
D: -
J: TRBJ1-2
DNA: TGTGCCAGCAGTGATGGGGCAGGCTTCAACTATGGCTACACCTTC
CDR3: CASSDGAGFNYGYTF

V: TRBV5-1
size: -
D: -
J: TRBJ2-1
DNA: TGCGCCAGCAGCTTGGGGGACTTCTCCTACAATGAGCAGTTCTTC
CDR3: CASSLGDFSYNEQFF

V: TRBV5-1
size: -
D: TRBD1
J: TRBJ2-1
DNA: TGCGCCAGCGACGCAGGGGGCTACAATGAGCAGTTCTTC
CDR3: CASDAGGYNEQFF

V: TRBV7-9
size: -
D: -
J: TRBJ2-3
DNA: TGTGCCGTTAGCCGGGACTCCCCGACAGATACGCAGTATTTT
CDR3: CAVSRDSPTDTQYF

V: TRBV10-2
size: -
D: TRBD1
J: TRBJ1-3
DNA: TGCGCCAGCAGGTCTCCGGGACAGCGTTCTGGAAACACCATATATTTT
CDR3: CASRSPGQRSGNTIYF

V: TRBV6-1
size: -
D: TRBD1
J: TRBJ2-7
DNA: TGTGCCAGCACCAAGACAGGGGGATCCTACGAGCAGTACTTC
CDR3: CASTKTGGSYEQYF

V: TRBV10-3
size: -
D: TRBD2
J: TRBJ2-7
DNA: TGTGCCATCAGTGAGTCCCAAGCGGGGGGCTACGAGCAGTACTTC
CDR3: CAISESQAGGYEQYF

V: TRBV27
size: once
D: -
J: TRBJ1-5
DNA: TGTGCCAGCAGTTTATTGGGGGGGCGGCAGCCCCAGCATTTT
CDR3: CASSLLGGRQPQHF

V: TRBV4-1
size: -
D: -
J: TRBJ1-2
DNA: TGCGCCAGCAGCCAAGAGTTCCCAGGAAACTATGGCTACACCTTC
CDR3: CASSQEFPGNYGYTF

V: TRBV6-4
size: -
D: -
J: TRBJ1-1
DNA: TGTGCCAATCCACGGGGACGGCCGAACACTGAAGCTTTCTTT
CDR3: CANPRGRPNTEAFF

V: TRBV13
size: -
D: TRBD2
J: TRBJ2-3
DNA: TGTGCCAGCAGACATACTAGCGGGAGGGCCCGAGCAGATACGCAGTATTTT
CDR3: CASRHTSGRARADTQYF

V: TRBV30
size: -
D: TRBD1
J: TRBJ2-7
DNA: TGTGCCATGAGCCAGGGGGCCGCCCTCGAGCAGTACTTC
CDR3: CAMSQGAALEQYF

V: TRBV27
size: few
D: TRBD1
J: TRBJ2-1
DNA: TGTGCCAGCAGGCCCGGGACAGGGGGGACGGGAGGGAGGTTCTTC
CDR3: CASRPGTGGTGGRFF

V: TRBV7-3
size: -
D: -
J: TRBJ2-1
DNA: TGTGCCAGCAGCTTATCCGGGCCCCGCAATGAGCAGTTCTTC
CDR3: CASSLSGPRNEQFF

V: TRBV15
size: -
D: TRBD1
J: TRBJ1-5
DNA: TGTGCCACCAGCAGGGACAGGGGTAATCAGCCCCAGCATTTT
CDR3: CATSRDRGNQPQHF

V: TRBV6-1
size: few
D: -
J: TRBJ2-1
DNA: TGTGCCAGCAGTGAGGCGGACAGGGAGGGGGATGAGCAGTTCTTC
CDR3: CASSEADREGDEQFF

V: TRBV4-1
size: -
D: TRBD1
J: TRBJ2-7
DNA: TGCGCCAGCAGCCAAGATCGGCAGGGGGCGAGGAGCTCCTACGAGCAGTACTTC
CDR3: CASSQDRQGARSSYEQYF

V: TRBV7-9
size: -
D: -
J: TRBJ2-7
DNA: TGTGCCAGCAGCTTAAGCGACGGGCCCCTTCCCGAGCAGTACTTC
CDR3: CASSLSDGPLPEQYF

V: TRBV5-1
size: -
D: -
J: TRBJ2-7
DNA: TGCGCCAGCAGCTTGGGGGGGCCCACCTACGAGCAGTACTTC
CDR3: CASSLGGPTYEQYF

V: TRBV11-2
size: -
D: TRBD1
J: TRBJ2-7
DNA: TGTGCCAGCAGCGTTGGGACAGGGGGCGCGAACGAGCAGTACTTC
CDR3: CASSVGTGGANEQYF

V: TRBV25-1
size: few
D: TRBD1
J: TRBJ1-1
DNA: TGTGCCAGCAGTGAACAGGGGGCCTTCACTGAAGCTTTCTTT
CDR3: CASSEQGAFTEAFF

V: TRBV9
size: -
D: -
J: TRBJ2-5
DNA: TGTGCCAGCAGCGTAGGGCTAGTAGACGAGACCCAGTACTTC
CDR3: CASSVGLVDETQYF

V: TRBV5-5
size: -
D: -
J: TRBJ1-2
DNA: TGTGCCAGCAGCTCCTCCCCATTTTATGGCTACACCTTC
CDR3: CASSSSPFYGYTF

V: TRBV5-4
size: -
D: -
J: TRBJ2-2
DNA: TGTGCCAGCAGCTTGTGGCACACGCAACCCCTCACCGGGGAGCTGTTTTTT
CDR3: CASSLWHTQPLTGELFF

V: TRBV6-1
size: once
D: TRBD2
J: TRBJ2-3
DNA: TGTGCCAGCAGTGAACTAATACTAGCGGGGGGCACAGATACGCAGTATTTT
CDR3: CASSELILAGGTDTQYF

V: TRBV10-2
size: -
D: TRBD1
J: TRBJ1-1
DNA: TGCGCCAGCAGCTTTTGGGGGACAGGGGGAACTGAAGCTTTCTTT
CDR3: CASSFWGTGGTEAFF

V: TRBV10-1
size: -
D: -
J: TRBJ1-4
DNA: TGCGCCAGCAGCCCCGTGGGGAATGAAAAACTGTTTTTT
CDR3: CASSPVGNEKLFF